The 6 T cell receptor beta chains presented below share a single source sample, sequenced in a study of blood T cell repertoires in COVID-19. Produced via immunoSEQ multiplex PCR; TCRdb's table is partial and in-frame only. The sample records hundreds of thousands of clones, around nine tenths being singletons. Source material: peripheral blood. The receptor source for this set is a woman aged 18-29 years who had recovered from COVID-19.

The rearrangement uses TRBV4-3 and TRBJ1-1, with a tentative D call TRBD1 (5 bases). The CDR3 spans 14 residues. Trimming removed 0 bases from V and 10 bases from J, with 15 bases in between. Per germline, CDR1 LGHNA and CDR2 YSLEER. CDR3 loop: CASSQDSGPKGAFF. Here the CDR3 DNA reads TGCGCCAGCAGCCAAGACTCAGGGCCCAAGGGAGCTTTCTTT.

Note on this clone: At one of its ends the junction is not consistent with the germline gene, which may arise from a read error. The chain combines TRBV29-1 with TRBJ1-2; no clear D. CDR3 size: 11 residues. In germline, CDR1 is SQVTM, CDR2 ANQGSEA. The CDR3 spells CSVEDPPTPSF. CDR3 DNA: TGCAGCGTTGAAGATCCCCCGACCCCTAGCTTC.

This rearrangement joins TRBV5-8 to TRBJ2-7; the D gene is possibly TRBD1 (6 bases). Trimming pared 4 bases from V and 5 bases from J, leaving 13 bases between. The length of the CDR3 is 13 residues. The germline CDR1 and CDR2 sequences are SGHTS and YDEGEE. The CDR3 DNA reads TGTGCCAGCAGCCTATGGACAGTTCACGAGCAGTACGTC. The encoded protein is CASSLWTVHEQYV.

Only a few counts were recorded for this clone. The V call is TRBV7-9, the J call TRBJ1-3; 7 bases fit TRBD1. The J segment lost 3 bases and the V segment lost 0 bases, leaving 5 bases of the junction unmatched. CDR1 is SEHNR and CDR2 is FQNEAQ in the germline V gene (reference sequence). This CDR3 is built from 16 residues. CDR3 loop: CASSLARDSLGNTIYF. The CDR3 DNA reads as TGTGCCAGCAGCTTAGCCCGGGACAGCCTTGGAAACACCATATATTTT.

CDR3 in amino acids: CASSQGLDRDTQYF. CDR3 DNA sequence: TGCGCCAGCAGCCAGGGACTAGATAGAGATACGCAGTATTTT. This chain joins TRBV4-3 and TRBJ2-3; 8 nucleotides match TRBD2. Germline V gene lookup returns CDR1 LGHNA and CDR2 YSLEER. V shed 3 bases, J shed 5 bases, and the junction held 4 bases outside the gene matches. This CDR3 is built from 14 residues.

This chain links TRBV9 with TRBJ1-1, with D possibly being TRBD1 (6 bases). The germline V gene has CDR1 SGDLS and CDR2 YYNGEE. The V end lost 4 bases, the J end lost 1 base, and 20 bases lay between the germline ends. The CDR3 runs to 17 residues. The CDR3 nucleotides read TGTGCCAGCAGCCCGTATTCAGGGGCCGCCCCGAACACTGAAGCTTTCTTT. It encodes CASSPYSGAAPNTEAFF.